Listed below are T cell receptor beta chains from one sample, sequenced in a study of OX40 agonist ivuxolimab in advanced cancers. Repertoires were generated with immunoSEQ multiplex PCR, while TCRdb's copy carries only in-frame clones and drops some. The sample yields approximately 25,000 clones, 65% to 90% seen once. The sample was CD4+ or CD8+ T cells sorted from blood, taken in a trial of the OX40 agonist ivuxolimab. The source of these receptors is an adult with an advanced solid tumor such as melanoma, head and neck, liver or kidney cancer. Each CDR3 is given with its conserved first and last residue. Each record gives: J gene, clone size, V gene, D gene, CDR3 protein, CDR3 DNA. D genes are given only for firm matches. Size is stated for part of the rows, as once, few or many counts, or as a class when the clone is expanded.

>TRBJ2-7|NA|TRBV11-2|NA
CASSNRGPYEQYF
TGTGCCAGCAGCAACCGGGGCCCCTACGAGCAGTACTTC
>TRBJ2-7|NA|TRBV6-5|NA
CASSAGLSSYEQYF
TGTGCCAGCAGTGCGGGCCTTAGCTCCTACGAGCAGTACTTC
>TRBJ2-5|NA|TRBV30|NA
CAWSVELLGGETQYF
TGTGCCTGGAGTGTTGAGTTATTGGGCGGGGAGACCCAGTACTTC
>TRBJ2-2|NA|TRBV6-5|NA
CASSYHGGPNTGELFF
TGTGCCAGCAGTTATCACGGGGGGCCGAACACCGGGGAGCTGTTTTTT
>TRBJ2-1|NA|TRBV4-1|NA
CASSQRSSRSSYNEQFF
TGCGCCAGCAGCCAAAGGAGTAGCCGGAGCTCCTACAATGAGCAGTTCTTC
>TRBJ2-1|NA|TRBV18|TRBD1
CASSPWTGTRYNEQFF
TGTGCCAGCTCACCCTGGACAGGGACGCGGTACAATGAGCAGTTCTTC
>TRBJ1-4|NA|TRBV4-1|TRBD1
CASSQDPHRGLRKLFF
TGCGCCAGCAGCCAAGATCCCCACAGGGGACTGCGAAAACTGTTTTTT
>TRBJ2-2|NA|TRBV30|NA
CAWSPLIRELFF
TGTGCCTGGAGTCCGCTCATCCGGGAGCTGTTTTTT
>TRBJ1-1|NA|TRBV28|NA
CASSLVSGWGEAFF
TGTGCCAGCAGTTTAGTTTCTGGTTGGGGTGAAGCTTTCTTT
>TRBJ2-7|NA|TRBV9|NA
CASSVGPISYEQYF
TGTGCCAGCAGCGTAGGACCGATCTCCTACGAGCAGTACTTC
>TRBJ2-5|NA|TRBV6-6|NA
CASTRLGGETQYF
TGTGCCAGCACCCGACTGGGGGGAGAGACCCAGTACTTC
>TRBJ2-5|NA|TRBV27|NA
CASSLTGLRETQYF
TGTGCCAGCAGCCTCACAGGGTTGCGGGAGACCCAGTACTTC
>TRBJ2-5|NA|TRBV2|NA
CASTPGPKETQYF
TGTGCCAGCACCCCGGGACCAAAAGAGACCCAGTACTTC
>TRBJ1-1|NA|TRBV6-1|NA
CASSVRNTEAFF
TGTGCCAGCAGTGTTAGGAACACTGAAGCTTTCTTT
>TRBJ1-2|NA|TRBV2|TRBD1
CATPGQLYGYTF
TGTGCCACCCCGGGACAGCTTTATGGCTACACCTTC
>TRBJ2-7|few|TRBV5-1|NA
CASSPLGGSGSYEQYF
TGCGCCAGCAGCCCTCTAGGGGGAAGCGGCTCCTACGAGCAGTACTTC
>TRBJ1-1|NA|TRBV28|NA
CASSLGGENTEAFF
TGTGCCAGCAGTTTGGGGGGCGAGAACACTGAAGCTTTCTTT
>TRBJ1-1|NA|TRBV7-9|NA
CASSRGADLNTEAFF
TGTGCCAGCAGCCGAGGAGCTGATCTAAACACTGAAGCTTTCTTT
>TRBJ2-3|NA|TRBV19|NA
CASSIGGDTQYF
TGTGCCAGTAGTATAGGCGGAGATACGCAGTATTTT
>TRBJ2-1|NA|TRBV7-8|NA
CASSYKVGERVSYNEQFF
TGTGCCAGCAGCTACAAAGTGGGGGAGAGGGTCTCCTACAATGAGCAGTTCTTC
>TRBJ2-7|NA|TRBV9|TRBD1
CASSVSVTGGYYEQYF
TGTGCCAGCAGCGTTTCGGTGACAGGGGGATACTACGAGCAGTACTTC
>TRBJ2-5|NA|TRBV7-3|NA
CASSLANSPWTQYF
TGTGCCAGCAGCTTAGCGAACTCGCCGTGGACCCAGTACTTC
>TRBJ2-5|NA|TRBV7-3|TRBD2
CASSPAHISGGQETQYF
TGTGCCAGCAGTCCCGCCCACATTAGCGGGGGGCAAGAGACCCAGTACTTC
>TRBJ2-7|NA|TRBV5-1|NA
CASSFDRTVSYEQYF
TGCGCCAGCAGCTTCGACCGGACAGTCTCCTACGAGCAGTACTTC
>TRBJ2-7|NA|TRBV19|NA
CASSMSLGDEQYF
TGTGCCAGTAGTATGAGTCTTGGCGACGAGCAGTACTTC
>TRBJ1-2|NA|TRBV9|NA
CASSAGGGYTF
TGTGCCAGCAGCGCCGGTGGTGGCTACACCTTC
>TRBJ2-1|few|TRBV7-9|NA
CASSLVYNEQFF
TGTGCCAGCAGCTTAGTATACAATGAGCAGTTCTTC
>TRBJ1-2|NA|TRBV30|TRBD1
CAWRYGQGYGYTF
TGTGCCTGGAGGTACGGACAGGGATATGGCTACACCTTC
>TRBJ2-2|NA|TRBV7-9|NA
CARHNTGELFF
TGTGCCCGACATAACACCGGGGAGCTGTTTTTT
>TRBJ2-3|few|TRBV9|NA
CASSPHGGTWDSTDTQYF
TGTGCCAGCAGCCCCCATGGGGGGACCTGGGACAGCACAGATACGCAGTATTTT
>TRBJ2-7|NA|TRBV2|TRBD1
CASSEAEGQGGDYEQYF
TGTGCCAGCAGTGAAGCGGAAGGACAGGGTGGCGACTACGAGCAGTACTTC
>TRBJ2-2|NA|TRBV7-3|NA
CASSPRSGELFF
TGTGCCAGCAGCCCCAGGAGCGGGGAGCTGTTTTTT
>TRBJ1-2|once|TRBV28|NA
CASSLFVMSGYTF
TGTGCCAGCAGTTTATTCGTTATGTCGGGCTACACCTTC
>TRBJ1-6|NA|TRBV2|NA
CASSGISSYNSPLHF
TGTGCCAGCAGTGGGATTAGCTCCTATAATTCACCCCTCCACTTT
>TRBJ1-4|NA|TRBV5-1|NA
CASSHYGEKTNEKLFF
TGCGCCAGCAGCCACTACGGGGAGAAAACTAATGAAAAACTGTTTTTT
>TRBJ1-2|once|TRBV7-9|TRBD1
CASSSVGQGERGYTF
TGTGCCAGCAGCTCCGTAGGACAGGGGGAAAGAGGCTACACCTTC
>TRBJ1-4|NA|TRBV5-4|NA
CASSLARAASNEKLFF
TGTGCCAGCAGCTTGGCAAGGGCAGCCTCTAATGAAAAACTGTTTTTT
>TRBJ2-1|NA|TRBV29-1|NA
CSVDPGTSSSYNEQFF
TGCAGCGTTGACCCCGGGACTTCAAGCTCCTACAATGAGCAGTTCTTC